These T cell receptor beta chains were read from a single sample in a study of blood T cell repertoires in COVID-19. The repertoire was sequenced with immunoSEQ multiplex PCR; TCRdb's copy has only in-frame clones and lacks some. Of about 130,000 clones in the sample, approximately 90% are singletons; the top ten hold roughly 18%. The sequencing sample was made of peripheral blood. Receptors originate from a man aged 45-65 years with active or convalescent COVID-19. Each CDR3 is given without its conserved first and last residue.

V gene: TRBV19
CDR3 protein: ASSYTQGNQPQH

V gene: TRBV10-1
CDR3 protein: ASSSDRQGGSGNTIY

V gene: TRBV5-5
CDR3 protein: ASSLLDRGLNTEAF

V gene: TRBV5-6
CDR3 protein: ASSLLQSGNTIY

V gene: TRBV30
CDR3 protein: AWSGGGGYT

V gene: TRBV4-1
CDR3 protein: ASSQALAGPSYSNQPQH

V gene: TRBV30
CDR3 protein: AWHTGTTEAF

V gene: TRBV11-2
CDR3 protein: ASSSSGAANEQF

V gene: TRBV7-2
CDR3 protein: ASSLERRGGYT

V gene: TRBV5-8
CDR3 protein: ASSYRVDSPLH

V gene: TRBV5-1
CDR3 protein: ASSLSQGTSTDTQY

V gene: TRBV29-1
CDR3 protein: SVDHNEAF

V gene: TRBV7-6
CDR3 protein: ASSSPMGGSGRQETQY

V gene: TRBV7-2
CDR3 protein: ASSFGGPSYEQY

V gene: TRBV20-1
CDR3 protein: SARGHTEAF

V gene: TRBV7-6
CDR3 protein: ASSSTAGVKTEAF

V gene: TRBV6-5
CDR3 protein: ASSSDRGTEAF

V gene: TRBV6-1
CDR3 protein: ASSEGTGGLTYEQY

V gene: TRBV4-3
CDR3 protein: ASSQVKGTAWEQY

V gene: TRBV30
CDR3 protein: AWSVRPTGISSYEQY

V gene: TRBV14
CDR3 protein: ASSQAIGGNSPLH

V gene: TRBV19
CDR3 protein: ASSIAQGITDTQY

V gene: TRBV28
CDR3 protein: ASSFPSGSTDTQY

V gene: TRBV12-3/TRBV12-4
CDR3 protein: ASSLETRGGF

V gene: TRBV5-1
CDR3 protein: ASSLDGGRTGELF

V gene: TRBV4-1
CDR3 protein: ASSQERRGGHTDTQY

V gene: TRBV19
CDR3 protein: ASSMGLSVPQH

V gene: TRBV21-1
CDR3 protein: ASSNRPGHTYGYT

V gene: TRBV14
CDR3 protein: ASSQLRYNEQF

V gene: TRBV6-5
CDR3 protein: ASSTGLNTEAF

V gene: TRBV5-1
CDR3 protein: ASSASSGANVLT

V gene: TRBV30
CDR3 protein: AWSTKTTDTQY

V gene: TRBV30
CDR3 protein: AWSYLAESYEQY

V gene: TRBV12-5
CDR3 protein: ASGLELLAGGPDTQY

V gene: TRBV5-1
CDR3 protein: ASSLGQRGTEAF

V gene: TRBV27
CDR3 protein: ASSLFPSSGSSYEQY

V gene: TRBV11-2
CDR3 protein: ASSYPGGPNTGELF

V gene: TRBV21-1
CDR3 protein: ASSSPGARNQPQH

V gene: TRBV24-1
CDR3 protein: ATSDGTSGGAKGYEQY

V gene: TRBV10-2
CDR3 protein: ASSRTGNQETQY

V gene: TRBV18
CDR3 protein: ASSPGTSENYNEQF

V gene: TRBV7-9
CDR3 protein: ASSLGVQGATPEKLF

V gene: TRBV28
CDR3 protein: ASSLRTSGRNTGELF

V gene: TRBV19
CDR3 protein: ASSRQGANTGELF

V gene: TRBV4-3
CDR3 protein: ASSPDAGTYTSPLH

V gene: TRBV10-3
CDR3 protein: AIGRAGGLRDTQY